These 9 T cell receptor beta chains came from one sample sequenced in a study of T cell repertoires in cytomegalovirus infection. Via MiXCR, TCRdb re-called the reads, giving one row per CDR3 protein. The repertoire holds about 890,000 distinct CDR3 sequences, with about a third as singletons. These receptors' targets are unknown. This specimen was cultured CD8+ T cells from PBMCs, taken from culture after CMV antigen stimulation. All receptors derive from a human donor in good health (CMV status not recorded). Some clones in this sample may be carry-over from other donors' samples.

This clonotype occurred many times. This chain links TRBV7-8 with TRBJ1-1, with 9 bases that match TRBD1. Germline assignment: CDR1 SGHVS and CDR2 FQNEAQ. This CDR3 spans 13 amino acids. Trimming removed 9 bases from V and 3 bases from J; junction bases left unmatched: 5. CDR3 protein: CASKTGGYTEAFF. For the CDR3, the DNA is TGTGCCAGTAAGACAGGGGGGTACACTGAAGCTTTCTTT.

The chain couples TRBV12-3 or TRBV12-4 to TRBJ1-2, with a weak D call TRBD1 (5 bases). V lost 6 bases, J lost 2 bases, and 10 bases lay in between. The CDR3 is 13 residues long. Here the CDR3 reads CASSGTANYGYTF. CDR3 DNA: TGTGCCAGCAGCGGGACGGCGAACTATGGCTACACCTTC.

The chain is built from TRBV7-8 and TRBJ1-5; D may be TRBD1 (5 bases). The germline V and J ends were trimmed by 5 bases and 9 bases, with 23 bases remaining between them. The germline gives CDR1 SGHVS, CDR2 FQNEAQ. This CDR3 comprises 16 residues. The CDR3 loop reads CASSPTSRQPPLPQHF. The CDR3 region has the DNA TGTGCCAGCAGCCCTACCTCCCGACAGCCTCCTTTGCCCCAGCATTTT.

This chain links TRBV7-3 with TRBJ1-3; D is uncertain. CDR1 and CDR2 (germline): SGHTA, FQGTGA. V gave up 6 bases and J gave up 4 bases, with 16 bases separating them. The CDR3 has 15 residues. CDR3 nucleotides: TGTGCCAGCAGACATCGTCAGCCGGTGGGAAACACCATATATTTT. Its translation is CASRHRQPVGNTIYF.

The rearrangement uses TRBV28 and TRBJ1-1; D gene unclear. The CDR3 has 12 amino acids. Germline CDR1 reads MDHEN; CDR2 reads SYDVKM. The V and J ends lost 4 bases and 6 bases respectively, with 9 bases between them. CDR3 sequence reads: CASSSLWPEAFF. In DNA, the CDR3 is TGTGCCAGCAGTTCCCTCTGGCCTGAAGCTTTCTTT.

In DNA, the CDR3 is TGCGCCAGCAGCCATGACAGGGGCCAAAGAGATACGCAGTATTTT. It yields the protein CASSHDRGQRDTQYF. The chain carries TRBV4-3 and TRBJ2-3; TRBD1 agrees at 8 bases. Trimming cost V 3 bases and J 5 bases; bases outside gene matches: 7. Germline loops: CDR1 LGHNA, CDR2 YSLEER. This CDR3 has 15 residues.

This clonotype was picked up a small number of times. The rearrangement links TRBV19 to TRBJ2-2; unclear D gene. Germline CDR1 reads LNHDA; CDR2 reads SQIVND (reference sequence). The CDR3 is 12 amino acids. V dropped 2 bases and J dropped 8 bases, with 6 bases sitting between them. DNA for the CDR3: TGTGCCAGTAGTATACCAAAAGGGGAGCTGTTTTTT. Translated, it gives CASSIPKGELFF.

The chain combines TRBV6-2 or TRBV6-3 with TRBJ1-1; D gene ambiguous. The CDR3 loop spans 13 amino acids. V was cut by 6 bases and J by 7 bases, with 15 bases left in between. CDR1 is MNHEY, CDR2 SVGEGT, per germline. The CDR3 DNA sequence: TGTGCCAGCAGGCGCCCCCTGGGCTTTGAAGCTTTCTTT. Encoded protein: CASRRPLGFEAFF.

This clonotype has only a few counts. The CDR3 DNA is TGTGCCAGCAGCATGGAGGGGGATTCCTACAATGAGCAGTTCTTC. Translated: CASSMEGDSYNEQFF. The J gene is TRBJ2-1, the V gene TRBV5-5; either TRBD1 or TRBD2 may fit D (6 bases each). Trimming left V 4 bases short and J 1 base short, with 12 bases between. The germline V gene encodes CDR1 SGHKS and CDR2 YYEKEE (reference sequence). The CDR3 has 15 residues. The variable domain in full, completed from reference TRBV5-5 and TRBJ2-1, reads DAGVTQSPTHLIKTRGQQVTLRCSPISGHKSVSWYQQVLGQGPQFIFQYYEKEERGRGNFPDRFSARQFPNYSSELNVNALLLGDSALYLCASSMEGDSYNEQFFGPGTRLTVL.